These T cell receptor beta chains were read from a single sample in a study of shared clonotypes between healthy human individuals. The data were produced by immunoSEQ multiplex PCR, yet TCRdb's version contains in-frame clones alone and is incomplete. The sample lists some 500,000 clones, about 80% seen once, with 9.5% to 15% in the top ten. Source material: PBMCs. The receptors were gathered from a woman aged 40 to 50 in good health. Some clones in this sample may be carry-over from other donors' samples. The CDR3 runs from the conserved cysteine through the conserved F or W. D genes are given only for firm matches. Clone sizes are given selectively: once, few, many, or a class where the clone is expanded.

>TRBJ2-2|few|TRBD2|17|TRBV19
CASSPLGTSADTGELFF
TGTGCCAGTAGTCCCCTTGGGACTAGCGCCGACACCGGGGAGCTGTTTTTT
>TRBJ2-1|-|TRBD2|15|TRBV4-3
CASSRGLAGGNEQFF
TGCGCCAGCAGCCGTGGACTAGCGGGAGGAAATGAGCAGTTCTTC
>TRBJ2-7|many|TRBD2|16|TRBV6-5
CASSYTASGSSYEQYF
TGTGCCAGCAGTTACACGGCTAGCGGGAGCTCCTACGAGCAGTACTTC
>TRBJ2-2|-|TRBD1|16|TRBV7-2
CASSLEGGANTGELFF
TGTGCCAGCAGCTTAGAAGGGGGCGCGAACACCGGGGAGCTGTTTTTT
>TRBJ2-7|-|-|15|TRBV7-8
CASNPLGGRGYEQYF
TGTGCCAGCAACCCGCTGGGGGGAAGGGGCTACGAGCAGTACTTC
>TRBJ2-7|once|-|14|TRBV18
CASSPPGNSYEQYF
TGTGCCAGCTCACCACCGGGGAACTCCTACGAGCAGTACTTC
>TRBJ2-7|-|TRBD2|14|TRBV6-5
CASSFNVAGVEQYF
TGTGCCAGCAGTTTTAACGTAGCGGGAGTCGAGCAGTACTTC
>TRBJ1-3|-|-|16|TRBV27
CASSSRPGSGGNTIYF
TGTGCCAGCAGTTCGAGACCCGGCTCCGGTGGAAACACCATATATTTT
>TRBJ1-1|-|-|14|TRBV7-9
CASSLAGGGTEAFF
TGTGCCAGCAGCTTAGCCGGTGGGGGCACTGAAGCTTTCTTT
>TRBJ1-2|-|-|16|TRBV18
CASSLNRDTENYGYTF
TGTGCCAGCTCCCTCAACCGGGACACTGAGAACTATGGCTACACCTTC
>TRBJ2-1|-|-|17|TRBV11-1
CASSLGVAEGDYNEQFF
TGTGCCAGCAGCTTAGGAGTAGCGGAGGGGGACTACAATGAGCAGTTCTTC
>TRBJ2-7|once|-|11|TRBV7-9
CASGSSYEQYF
TGTGCCAGCGGGAGCTCCTACGAGCAGTACTTC
>TRBJ2-3|-|TRBD1|16|TRBV6-1
CASSEGDRGRVDTQYF
TGTGCCAGCAGTGAAGGAGACAGGGGGCGGGTAGATACGCAGTATTTT
>TRBJ1-6|-|-|16|TRBV30
CAWSPLDSFYNSPLHF
TGTGCCTGGAGTCCTCTAGACAGCTTCTATAATTCACCCCTCCACTTC
>TRBJ2-5|once|TRBD2|15|TRBV2
CASTAGGARGETQYF
TGTGCCAGCACGGCGGGAGGGGCCCGCGGGGAGACCCAGTACTTC
>TRBJ2-7|-|-|14|TRBV18
CASSPARVVYEQYF
TGTGCCAGCTCACCAGCCAGGGTTGTCTACGAGCAGTACTTC
>TRBJ2-7|-|-|16|TRBV18
CASSPGGGLRAYEQYF
TGTGCCAGCTCACCAGGGGGTGGGCTCAGGGCCTACGAGCAGTACTTC
>TRBJ2-5|-|TRBD1|15|TRBV19
CASSIPGGVRETQYF
TGTGCCAGTAGTATCCCAGGGGGAGTCCGGGAGACCCAGTACTTC
>TRBJ1-2|-|-|14|TRBV7-9
CASSWGLANYGYTF
TGTGCCAGCAGCTGGGGGCTAGCAAACTATGGCTACACCTTC
>TRBJ1-3|-|-|15|TRBV5-1
CASSPMDSSGNTIYF
TGCGCCAGCAGCCCGATGGACTCCTCTGGAAACACCATATATTTT
>TRBJ2-5|-|-|13|TRBV5-1
CASSMQESREQYF
TGCGCCAGCAGCATGCAGGAGAGCCGGGAGCAGTACTTC
>TRBJ2-7|-|TRBD1|13|TRBV29-1
CSVHRGPGGEQYF
TGCAGCGTTCACAGGGGCCCAGGGGGCGAGCAGTACTTC
>TRBJ1-5|-|-|15|TRBV28
CASSPAGNSNQPQHF
TGTGCCAGCAGTCCCGCAGGGAATAGCAATCAGCCCCAGCATTTT
>TRBJ2-1|-|-|17|TRBV6-7
CASSYVNRDNSYNEQFF
TGTGCCAGCAGTTACGTCAACAGGGATAACTCCTACAATGAGCAGTTCTTC
>TRBJ1-5|few|-|15|TRBV7-3
CASSSNGGRDQPQHF
TGTGCCAGCAGCTCGAACGGGGGGCGCGATCAGCCCCAGCATTTT
>TRBJ2-2|once|TRBD1|17|TRBV7-6
CASSLKPAGDSHRELFF
TGTGCCAGCAGCTTAAAACCGGCCGGGGACAGTCACCGGGAGCTGTTTTTT
>TRBJ2-3|-|TRBD2|14|TRBV2
CASQGLAGAPTQYF
TGTGCCAGCCAGGGACTAGCGGGAGCTCCTACGCAGTATTTT
>TRBJ2-7|-|-|12|TRBV28
CASRGSRGEQYF
TGTGCCAGCAGGGGATCGAGGGGAGAGCAGTACTTC
>TRBJ2-7|-|TRBD2|13|TRBV27
CASKLAGTYEQYF
TGTGCCAGCAAATTAGCGGGGACCTACGAGCAGTACTTC
>TRBJ2-1|-|TRBD2|19|TRBV27
CASSPWGGTSGASYNEQFF
TGTGCCAGCTCTCCTTGGGGAGGGACTAGCGGAGCCTCCTACAATGAGCAGTTCTTC
>TRBJ1-1|once|TRBD1|15|TRBV5-1
CASSFVSGGNTEAFF
TGCGCCAGCAGCTTCGTGTCAGGGGGGAACACTGAAGCTTTCTTT
>TRBJ2-6|-|TRBD2|13|TRBV19
CAAELAGVNVLTF
TGTGCCGCCGAACTAGCGGGCGTCAACGTCCTGACTTTC
>TRBJ1-2|-|TRBD1|13|TRBV7-2
CASSLETGRRYTF
TGTGCCAGCAGCTTAGAGACAGGGAGGCGCTACACCTTC
>TRBJ2-5|-|TRBD1|16|TRBV9
CASSPRGGQGPETQYF
TGTGCCAGCAGCCCACGGGGGGGACAGGGGCCAGAGACCCAGTACTTC
>TRBJ2-7|-|-|13|TRBV10-1
CASSPASSYEQYF
TGCGCCAGCAGCCCAGCCAGCTCCTACGAGCAGTACTTC
>TRBJ2-5|once|-|14|TRBV18
CASSPPTGWETQYF
TGTGCCAGCTCACCGCCCACAGGGTGGGAGACCCAGTACTTC
>TRBJ1-2|-|-|13|TRBV27
CASSFVGRYGYTF
TGTGCCAGCAGTTTCGTGGGTCGCTATGGCTACACCTTC
>TRBJ2-1|few|-|14|TRBV29-1
CSGRGAAGYNEQFF
TGCAGCGGTAGGGGGGCGGCCGGCTACAATGAGCAGTTCTTC
>TRBJ2-2|-|TRBD2|17|TRBV28
CASSFFPGTSVIGELFF
TGTGCCAGCAGTTTTTTTCCCGGGACTAGCGTGATCGGGGAGCTGTTTTTT
>TRBJ1-2|-|TRBD1|14|TRBV28
CASRLSDRDGGYTF
TGTGCCAGCAGACTATCCGACAGGGATGGCGGCTACACCTTC
>TRBJ2-5|few|TRBD2|16|TRBV7-6
CASSLTPAGGGETQYF
TGTGCCAGCAGCTTAACTCCAGCGGGAGGGGGCGAGACCCAGTACTTC
>TRBJ2-7|-|-|12|TRBV30
CAGTGNSYEQYF
TGTGCCGGAACAGGGAATTCCTACGAGCAGTACTTC
>TRBJ1-2|-|-|14|TRBV2
CASSLTRQEDGYTF
TGTGCCAGCAGTTTAACCCGACAGGAAGATGGCTACACCTTC
>TRBJ2-5|-|-|17|TRBV11-3
CASSRQGGLAGVETQYF
TGTGCCAGCAGCCGACAGGGGGGATTAGCGGGAGTTGAGACCCAGTACTTC
>TRBJ2-1|-|-|11|TRBV29-1
CSVAGSHEQFF
TGCAGCGTTGCCGGGAGCCATGAGCAGTTCTTC
>TRBJ1-2|-|-|13|TRBV29-1
CSVPAEANYGYTF
TGCAGCGTTCCAGCTGAGGCTAACTATGGCTACACCTTC